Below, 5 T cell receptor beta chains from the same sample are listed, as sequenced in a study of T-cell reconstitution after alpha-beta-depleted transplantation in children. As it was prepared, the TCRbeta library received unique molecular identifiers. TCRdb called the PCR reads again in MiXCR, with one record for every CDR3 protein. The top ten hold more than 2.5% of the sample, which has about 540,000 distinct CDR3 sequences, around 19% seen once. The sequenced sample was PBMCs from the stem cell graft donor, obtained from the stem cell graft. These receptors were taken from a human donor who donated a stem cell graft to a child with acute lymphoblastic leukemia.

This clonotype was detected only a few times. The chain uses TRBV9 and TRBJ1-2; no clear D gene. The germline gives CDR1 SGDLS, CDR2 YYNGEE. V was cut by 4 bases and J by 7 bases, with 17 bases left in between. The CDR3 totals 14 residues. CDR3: CASSSRREDGGYTF. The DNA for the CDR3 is TGTGCCAGCAGCTCCCGACGGGAGGATGGTGGCTACACCTTC. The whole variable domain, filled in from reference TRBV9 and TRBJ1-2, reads DSGVTQTPKHLITATGQRVTLRCSPRSGDLSVYWYQQSLDQGLQFLIQYYNGEERAKGNILERFSAQQFPDLHSELNLSSLELGDSALYFCASSSRREDGGYTFGSGTRLTVV.

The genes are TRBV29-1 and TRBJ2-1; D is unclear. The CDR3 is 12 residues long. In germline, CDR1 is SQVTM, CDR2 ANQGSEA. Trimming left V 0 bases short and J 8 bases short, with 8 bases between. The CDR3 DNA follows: TGCAGCGTTGAAGATCTAGTCTATGAGCAGTTCTTC. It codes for CSVEDLVYEQFF.

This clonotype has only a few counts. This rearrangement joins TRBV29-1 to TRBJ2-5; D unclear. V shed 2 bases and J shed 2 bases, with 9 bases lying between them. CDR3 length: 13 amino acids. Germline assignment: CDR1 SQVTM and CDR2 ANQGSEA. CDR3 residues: CSVESTSQETQYF. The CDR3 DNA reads TGCAGCGTTGAATCGACATCGCAAGAGACCCAGTACTTC.

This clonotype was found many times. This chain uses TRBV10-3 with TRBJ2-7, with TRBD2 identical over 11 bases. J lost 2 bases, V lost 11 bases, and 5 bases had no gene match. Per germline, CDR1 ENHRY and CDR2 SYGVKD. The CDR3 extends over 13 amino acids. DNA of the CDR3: TGTGCCGTAGGGACTAGCGGAACCTACGAGCAGTACTTC. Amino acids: CAVGTSGTYEQYF.

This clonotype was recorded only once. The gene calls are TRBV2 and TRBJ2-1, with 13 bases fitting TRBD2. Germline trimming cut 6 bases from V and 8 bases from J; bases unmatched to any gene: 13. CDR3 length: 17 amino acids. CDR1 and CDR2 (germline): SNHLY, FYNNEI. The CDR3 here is CASSHEGLAGKIYEQFF. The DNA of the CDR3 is TGTGCCAGCAGCCACGAGGGACTAGCGGGAAAGATCTATGAGCAGTTCTTC.